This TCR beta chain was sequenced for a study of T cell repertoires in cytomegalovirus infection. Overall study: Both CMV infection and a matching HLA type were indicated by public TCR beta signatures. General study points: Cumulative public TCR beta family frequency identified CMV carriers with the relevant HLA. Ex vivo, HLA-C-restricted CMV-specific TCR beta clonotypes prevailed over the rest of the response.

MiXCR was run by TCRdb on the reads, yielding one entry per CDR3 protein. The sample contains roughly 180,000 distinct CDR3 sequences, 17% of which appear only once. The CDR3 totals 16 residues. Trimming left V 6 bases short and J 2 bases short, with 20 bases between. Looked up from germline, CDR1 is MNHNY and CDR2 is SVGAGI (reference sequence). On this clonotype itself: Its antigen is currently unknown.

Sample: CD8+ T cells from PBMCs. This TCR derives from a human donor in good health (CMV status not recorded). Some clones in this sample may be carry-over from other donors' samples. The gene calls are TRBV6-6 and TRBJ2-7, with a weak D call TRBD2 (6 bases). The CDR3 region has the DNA TGTGCCAGCAGCACCGCGTGGGGGGACGTTCCCTACGAGCAGTACTTC. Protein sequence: CASSTAWGDVPYEQYF.